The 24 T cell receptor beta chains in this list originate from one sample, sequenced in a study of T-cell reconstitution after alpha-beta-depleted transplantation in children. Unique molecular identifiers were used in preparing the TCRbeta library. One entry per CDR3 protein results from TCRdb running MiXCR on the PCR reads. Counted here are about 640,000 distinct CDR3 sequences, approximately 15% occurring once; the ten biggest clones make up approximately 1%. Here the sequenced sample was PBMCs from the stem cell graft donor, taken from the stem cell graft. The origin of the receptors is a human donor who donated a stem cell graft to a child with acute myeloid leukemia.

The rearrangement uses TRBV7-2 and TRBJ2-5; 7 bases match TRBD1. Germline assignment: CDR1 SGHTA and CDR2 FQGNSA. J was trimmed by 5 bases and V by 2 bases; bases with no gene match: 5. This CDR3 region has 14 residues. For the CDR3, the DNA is TGTGCCAGCAGCTTAAACAGGGGCTGGGAGACCCAGTACTTC. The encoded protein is CASSLNRGWETQYF.

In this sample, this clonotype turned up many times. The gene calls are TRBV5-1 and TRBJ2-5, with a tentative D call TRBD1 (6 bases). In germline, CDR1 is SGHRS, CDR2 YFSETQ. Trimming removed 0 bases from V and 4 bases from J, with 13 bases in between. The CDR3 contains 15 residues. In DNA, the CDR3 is TGCGCCAGCAGCTTGGTGAACAGGGCCTCAGAGACCCAGTACTTC. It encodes CASSLVNRASETQYF.

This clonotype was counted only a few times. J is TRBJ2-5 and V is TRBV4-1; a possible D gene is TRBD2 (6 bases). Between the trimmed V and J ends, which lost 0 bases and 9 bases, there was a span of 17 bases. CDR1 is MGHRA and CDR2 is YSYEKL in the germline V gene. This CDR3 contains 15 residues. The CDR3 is CASSQEVRREWAQYF. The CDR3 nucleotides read TGCGCCAGCAGCCAAGAAGTAAGGAGGGAATGGGCCCAGTACTTC.

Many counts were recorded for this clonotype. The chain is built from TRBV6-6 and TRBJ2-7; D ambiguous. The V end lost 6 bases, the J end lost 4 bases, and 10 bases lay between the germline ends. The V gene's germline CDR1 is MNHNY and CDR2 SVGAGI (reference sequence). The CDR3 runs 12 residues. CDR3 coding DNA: TGTGCCAGCAGAGCAGGCGGTTACGAGCAGTACTTC. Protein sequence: CASRAGGYEQYF.

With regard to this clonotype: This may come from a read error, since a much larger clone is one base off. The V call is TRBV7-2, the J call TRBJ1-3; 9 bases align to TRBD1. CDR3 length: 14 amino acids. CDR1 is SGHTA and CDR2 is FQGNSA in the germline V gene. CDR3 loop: CASSLQGAGNTTYF. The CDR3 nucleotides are TGTGCCAGCAGCCTACAGGGGGCTGGAAACACCACATATTTT.

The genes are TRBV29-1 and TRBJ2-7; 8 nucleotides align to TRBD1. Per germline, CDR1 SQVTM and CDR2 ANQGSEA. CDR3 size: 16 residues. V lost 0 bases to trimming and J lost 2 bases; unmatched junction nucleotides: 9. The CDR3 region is CSVEDPGQGFAYEQYF. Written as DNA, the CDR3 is TGCAGCGTTGAAGATCCAGGACAGGGTTTCGCCTACGAGCAGTACTTC.

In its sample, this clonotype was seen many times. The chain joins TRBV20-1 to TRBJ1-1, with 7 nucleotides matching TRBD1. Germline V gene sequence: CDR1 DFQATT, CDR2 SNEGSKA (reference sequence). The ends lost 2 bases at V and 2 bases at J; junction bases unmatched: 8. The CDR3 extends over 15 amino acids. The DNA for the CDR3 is TGCAGTGCTAGAAGCTCGACAGGGCCTAACACTGAAGCTTTCTTT. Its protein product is CSARSSTGPNTEAFF.

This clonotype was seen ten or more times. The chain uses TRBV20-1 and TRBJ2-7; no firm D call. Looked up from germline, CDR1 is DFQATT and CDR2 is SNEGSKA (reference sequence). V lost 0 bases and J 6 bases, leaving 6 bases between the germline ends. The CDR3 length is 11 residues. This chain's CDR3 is CSARDLVEQYV. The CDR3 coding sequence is TGCAGTGCTAGAGATCTTGTCGAGCAGTACGTC.

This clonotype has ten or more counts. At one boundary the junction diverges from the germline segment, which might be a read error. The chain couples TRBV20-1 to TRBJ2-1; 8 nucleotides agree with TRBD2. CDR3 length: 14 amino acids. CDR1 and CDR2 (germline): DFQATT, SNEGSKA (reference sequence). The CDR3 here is CIARRPGGYNEQFF. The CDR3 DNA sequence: TGCATTGCTAGGCGGCCGGGGGGGTACAATGAGCAGTTCTTC.

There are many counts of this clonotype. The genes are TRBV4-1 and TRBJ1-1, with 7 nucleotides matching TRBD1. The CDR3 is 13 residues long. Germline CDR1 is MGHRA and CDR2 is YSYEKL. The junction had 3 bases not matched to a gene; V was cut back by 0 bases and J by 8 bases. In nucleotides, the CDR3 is TGCGCCAGCAGCCAAGAAGGGACAGCCGAAGCTTTCTTT. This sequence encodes CASSQEGTAEAFF.

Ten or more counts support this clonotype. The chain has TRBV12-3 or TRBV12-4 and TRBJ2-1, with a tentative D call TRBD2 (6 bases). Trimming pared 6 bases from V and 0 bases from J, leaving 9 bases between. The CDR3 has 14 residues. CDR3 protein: CASSFSGSYNEQFF. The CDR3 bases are TGTGCCAGCAGCTTTAGCGGCTCCTACAATGAGCAGTTCTTC.

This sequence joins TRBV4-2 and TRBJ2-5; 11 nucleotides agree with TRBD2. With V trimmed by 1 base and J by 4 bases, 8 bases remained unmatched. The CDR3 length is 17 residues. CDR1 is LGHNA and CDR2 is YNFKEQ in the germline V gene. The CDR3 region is CASSQALAGGSGETQYF. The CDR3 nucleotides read TGTGCCAGCAGCCAAGCCCTAGCGGGGGGATCTGGAGAGACCCAGTACTTC.

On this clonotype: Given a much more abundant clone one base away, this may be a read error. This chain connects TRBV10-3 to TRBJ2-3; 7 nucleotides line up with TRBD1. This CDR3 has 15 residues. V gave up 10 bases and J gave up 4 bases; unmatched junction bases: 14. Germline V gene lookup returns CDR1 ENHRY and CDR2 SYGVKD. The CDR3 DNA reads TGTGCCACGACGTCTGGGATGGGGACAGCAGATACGCAGTATTTT. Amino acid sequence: CATTSGMGTADTQYF.

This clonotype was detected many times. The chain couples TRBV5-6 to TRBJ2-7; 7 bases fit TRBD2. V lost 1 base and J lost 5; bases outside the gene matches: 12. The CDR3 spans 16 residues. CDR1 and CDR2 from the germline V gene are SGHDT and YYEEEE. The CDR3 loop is CASSLFVAGVPHEQYF. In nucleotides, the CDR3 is TGTGCCAGCAGCTTGTTCGTTGCGGGGGTTCCCCACGAGCAGTACTTC.

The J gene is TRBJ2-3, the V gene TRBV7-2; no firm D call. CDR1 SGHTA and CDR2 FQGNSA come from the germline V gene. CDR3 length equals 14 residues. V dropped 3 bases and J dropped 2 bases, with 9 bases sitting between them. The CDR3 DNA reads TGTGCCAGCAGCTTTCTGTACTCCACAGATACGCAGTATTTT. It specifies CASSFLYSTDTQYF. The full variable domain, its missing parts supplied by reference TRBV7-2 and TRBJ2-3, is GAGVSQSPSNKVTEKGKDVELRCDPISGHTALYWYRQSLGQGLEFLIYFQGNSAPDKSGLPSDRFSAERTGGSVSTLTIQRTQQEDSAVYLCASSFLYSTDTQYFGPGTRLTVL.

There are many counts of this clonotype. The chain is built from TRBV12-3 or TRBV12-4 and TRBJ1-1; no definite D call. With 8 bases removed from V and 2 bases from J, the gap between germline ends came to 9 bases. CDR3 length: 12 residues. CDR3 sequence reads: CASGQDNTEAFF. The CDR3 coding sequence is TGTGCCAGCGGGCAGGACAACACTGAAGCTTTCTTT.

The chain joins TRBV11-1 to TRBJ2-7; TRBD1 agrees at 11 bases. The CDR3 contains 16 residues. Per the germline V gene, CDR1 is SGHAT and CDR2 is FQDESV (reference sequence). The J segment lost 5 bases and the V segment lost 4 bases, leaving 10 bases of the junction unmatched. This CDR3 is CASSSGQGALGDEQYF. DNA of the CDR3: TGTGCCAGCAGCTCCGGACAGGGGGCTTTAGGGGACGAGCAGTACTTC. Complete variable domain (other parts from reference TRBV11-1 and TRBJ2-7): EAEVAQSPRYKITEKSQAVAFWCDPISGHATLYWYRQILGQGPELLVQFQDESVVDDSQLPKDRFSAERLKGVDSTLKIQPAELGDSAMYLCASSSGQGALGDEQYFGPGTRLTVT.

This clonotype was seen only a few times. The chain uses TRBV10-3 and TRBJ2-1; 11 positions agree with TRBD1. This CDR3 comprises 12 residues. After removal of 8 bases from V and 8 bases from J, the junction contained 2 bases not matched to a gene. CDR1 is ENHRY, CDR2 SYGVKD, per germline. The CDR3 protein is CAIPGQGDEQFF. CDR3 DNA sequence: TGTGCCATCCCGGGACAGGGGGATGAGCAGTTCTTC.

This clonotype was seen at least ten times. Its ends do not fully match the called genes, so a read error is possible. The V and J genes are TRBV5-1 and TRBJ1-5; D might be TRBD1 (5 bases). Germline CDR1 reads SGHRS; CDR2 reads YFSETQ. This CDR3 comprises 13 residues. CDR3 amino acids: CASSWDGNQPQHF. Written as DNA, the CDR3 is TGTGCCAGCAGCTGGGACGGCAATCAGCCCCAGCATTTT. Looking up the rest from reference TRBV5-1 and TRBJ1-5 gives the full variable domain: KAGVTQTPRYLIKTRGQQVTLSCSPISGHRSVSWYQQTPGQGLQFLFEYFSETQRNKGNFPGRFSGRQFSNSRSEMNVSTLELGDSALYLCASSWDGNQPQHFGDGTRLSIL.

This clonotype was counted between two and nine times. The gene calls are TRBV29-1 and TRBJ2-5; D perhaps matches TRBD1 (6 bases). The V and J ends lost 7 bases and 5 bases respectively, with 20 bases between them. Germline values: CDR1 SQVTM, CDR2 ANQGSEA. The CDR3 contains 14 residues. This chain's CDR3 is CSASPGQVGETQYF. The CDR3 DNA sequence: TGCAGCGCCTCACCGGGACAAGTCGGGGAGACCCAGTACTTC.

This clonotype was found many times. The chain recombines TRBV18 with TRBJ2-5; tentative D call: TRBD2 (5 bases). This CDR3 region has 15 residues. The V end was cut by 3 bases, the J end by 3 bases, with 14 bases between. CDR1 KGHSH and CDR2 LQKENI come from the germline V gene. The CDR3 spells CASSPPEGSEETQYF. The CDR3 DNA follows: TGTGCCAGCTCACCTCCTGAGGGTAGCGAAGAGACCCAGTACTTC. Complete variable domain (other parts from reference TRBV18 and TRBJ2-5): NAGVMQNPRHLVRRRGQEARLRCSPMKGHSHVYWYRQLPEEGLKFMVYLQKENIIDESGMPKERFSAEFPKEGPSILRIQQVVRGDSAAYFCASSPPEGSEETQYFGPGTRLLVL.

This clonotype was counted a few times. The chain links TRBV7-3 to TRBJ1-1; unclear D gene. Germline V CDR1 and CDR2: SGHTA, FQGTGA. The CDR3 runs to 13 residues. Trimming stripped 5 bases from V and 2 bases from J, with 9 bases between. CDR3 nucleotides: TGTGCCAGCAGCATGGACTATAACACTGAAGCTTTCTTT. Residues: CASSMDYNTEAFF.

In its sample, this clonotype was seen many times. The CDR3 loop is CASSLAKTEQFF. The CDR3 DNA reads as TGTGCCAGCAGCTTAGCCAAGACAGAGCAGTTCTTC. The gene calls are TRBV7-2 and TRBJ2-1, with no clear D. Germline CDR1 SGHTA, CDR2 FQGNSA. Trimming stripped 0 bases from V and 10 bases from J, with 7 bases between. CDR3 length: 12 amino acids.

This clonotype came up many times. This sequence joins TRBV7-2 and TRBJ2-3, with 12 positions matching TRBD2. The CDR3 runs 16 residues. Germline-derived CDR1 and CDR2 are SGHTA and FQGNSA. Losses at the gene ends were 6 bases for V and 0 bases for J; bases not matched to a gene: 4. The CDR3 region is CASSPLAGGSTDTQYF. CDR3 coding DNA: TGTGCCAGCAGTCCTCTAGCGGGGGGGAGCACAGATACGCAGTATTTT.